This T cell receptor beta chain was found in a study of molecular identifiers for immune sequencing clone quantification. In the study overall: Replicates partitioned RNA from approximately 20,000 or 100,000 naive CD8 cells into five parts, sequencing four. Study observations and caveats: Effector cells had over 99% of their molecules in clones above 20 RNA copies, while naive cells had under 1%. Highly expanded clones may be undercounted when identical TCR molecules share barcodes.

CDR1 and CDR2 (germline): MNHEY, SVGEGT. The CDR3 contains 15 residues. Trimming took 2 bases from V and 3 from J, leaving 11 bases between them. The table lists this clonotype with many counts. What it recognizes is unknown. Based on a CD8+CD4-CCR7+CD45RA+ profile, naive CD8 T cells were sorted. One entry per CDR3 protein results from TCRdb running MiXCR on the PCR reads. This table has roughly 50,000 distinct CDR3 sequences, roughly a third appearing once. The chain combines TRBV6-2 or TRBV6-3 with TRBJ2-4; possibly TRBD1 for D (6 bases). The sequenced sample consisted of naive CD8+ T cells from blood, with Jurkat cell RNA spiked in. The subset was: FACS-sorted CD8+CD4-CCR7+CD45RA+ naive T cells. This sequence originates from a human donor in good health. Some libraries in this study had Jurkat cell RNA spiked in. The CDR3 DNA follows: TGTGCCAGCAGTTACGAAGGGGGAGACAAAAACATTCAGTACTTC. This gives the protein CASSYEGGDKNIQYF.